The 12 T cell receptor beta chains below were found in one sample sequenced in a study of shared clonotypes between healthy human individuals. Here immunoSEQ multiplex PCR was the method, and the copy in TCRdb shows in-frame clones only, minus some. The sample shows 2 million to 2.5 million clones, 85% to 95% of them seen only once. Sequencing used naive CD4+ T cells from PBMCs. Subset defined: CD45RA+ positively selected. Receptors were obtained from a man between 18 and 29 years old in good health. Some clones in this sample may be carry-over from other donors' samples.

This clone was observed once. The V gene is TRBV11-2, the J gene TRBJ2-1; 12 nucleotides align to TRBD2. This CDR3 has 16 amino acids. In germline, CDR1 is SGHAT, CDR2 FQNNGV. V lost 2 bases and J lost 2; bases outside the gene matches: 1. The DNA of the CDR3 is TGTGCCAGCAGCTTACTAGCGGGAGGGACCTACAATGAGCAGTTCTTC. It translates to CASSLLAGGTYNEQFF.

The chain couples TRBV28 to TRBJ2-6; TRBD2 matches 8 bases. Trimming cost V 4 bases and J 0 bases; bases outside gene matches: 11. This CDR3 is built from 19 residues. Germline V gene sequence: CDR1 MDHEN, CDR2 SYDVKM. In DNA form, the CDR3 reads TGTGCCAGCAGTTCTCCCGCCGGGGGGGATACCTCTGGGGCCAACGTCCTGACTTTC. Translating gives CASSSPAGGDTSGANVLTF.

This chain connects TRBV27 to TRBJ2-1; 8 bases agree with TRBD2. Germline CDR1 reads MNHEY; CDR2 reads SMNVEV (reference sequence). The CDR3 has 17 amino acids. Losses at the gene ends were 2 bases for V and 0 bases for J; bases not matched to a gene: 6. CDR3 nucleotide sequence: TGTGCCAGCAGTTTAGCCAGCGGGAGCTCCTCCTACAATGAGCAGTTCTTC. It translates to CASSLASGSSSYNEQFF.

The chain links TRBV5-4 to TRBJ2-5, with D hard to call. The V gene lost 0 bases and the J gene lost 1 base, with 10 bases spanning the gap. Per the germline V gene, CDR1 is SGHNT and CDR2 is YYREEE (reference sequence). The CDR3 loop spans 15 amino acids. CDR3 amino acids: CASSLGHRFQETQYF. CDR3 nucleotide sequence: TGTGCCAGCAGCTTGGGGCACCGTTTCCAAGAGACCCAGTACTTC. Variable domain in full (rest from reference TRBV5-4 and TRBJ2-5): ETGVTQSPTHLIKTRGQQVTLRCSSQSGHNTVSWYQQALGQGPQFIFQYYREEENGRGNFPPRFSGLQFPNYSSELNVNALELDDSALYLCASSLGHRFQETQYFGPGTRLLVL.

CDR3 amino acids: CASSLYYEQYF. CDR3 bases: TGTGCCAGCAGTCTATACTACGAGCAGTACTTC. The chain links TRBV6-1 to TRBJ2-7; D unclear. V dropped 5 bases and J dropped 3 bases, with 5 bases sitting between them. The germline V gene has CDR1 MNHNS and CDR2 SASEGT. CDR3 length: 11 residues.

The V gene is TRBV18, the J gene TRBJ1-2; tentative D call: TRBD1 (5 bases). V was clipped by 1 base and J by 8 bases, with 11 bases between them. This CDR3 comprises 13 residues. In germline, CDR1 is KGHSH, CDR2 LQKENI. The CDR3 sequence: CASSPLTGSGYTF. The CDR3 nucleotides read TGTGCCAGCTCACCACTTACAGGAAGCGGCTACACCTTC.

This clone was counted once. This sequence joins TRBV19 and TRBJ2-2; D perhaps matches TRBD2 (6 bases). The length of the CDR3 is 16 residues. Per the germline V gene, CDR1 is LNHDA and CDR2 is SQIVND (reference sequence). Deletions cut 4 bases from V and 1 base from J, with 13 bases between. CDR3 residues: CASSRVGGLNTGELFF. CDR3 nucleotides: TGTGCCAGTAGTAGGGTTGGAGGGCTGAACACCGGGGAGCTGTTTTTT. Filled out from reference TRBV19 and TRBJ2-2, the complete variable domain reads DGGITQSPKYLFRKEGQNVTLSCEQNLNHDAMYWYRQDPGQGLRLIYYSQIVNDFQKGDIAEGYSVSREKKESFPLTVTSAQKNPTAFYLCASSRVGGLNTGELFFGEGSRLTVL.

This sequence joins TRBV5-1 and TRBJ2-1, with 13 bases matching TRBD2. Germline lookup yields CDR1 SGHRS and CDR2 YFSETQ. Trimming removed 6 bases from V and 3 bases from J; junction bases left unmatched: 15. The CDR3 totals 19 residues. The CDR3 DNA is TGCGCCAGCAACCTGGGACGCCCGGGACTAGCGGGACTCTACAATGAGCAGTTCTTC. It specifies CASNLGRPGLAGLYNEQFF.

The rearrangement joins TRBV9 to TRBJ2-3, with D possibly being TRBD1 (5 bases). CDR1 is SGDLS and CDR2 is YYNGEE in the germline V gene. There are 18 residues in the CDR3. Trimming took 0 bases from V and 2 from J, leaving 19 bases between them. The CDR3: CASSVATRAGLYTDTQYF. The DNA of the CDR3 is TGTGCCAGCAGCGTAGCTACCCGGGCAGGGTTATACACAGATACGCAGTATTTT.

The CDR3 DNA follows: TGCGCCAGCAGCTTGATTCCGCCGTCAGATACGCAGTATTTT. Encoded protein: CASSLIPPSDTQYF. The genes are TRBV5-1 and TRBJ2-3; no clear D gene. V lost 1 base, J lost 4 bases, and 10 bases lay in between. CDR1 is SGHRS, CDR2 YFSETQ, per germline. The length of the CDR3 is 14 residues.

The chain has TRBV18 and TRBJ2-7, with 7 bases fitting TRBD2. Germline loops: CDR1 KGHSH, CDR2 LQKENI. The junction had 7 bases not matched to a gene; V was cut back by 5 bases and J by 3 bases. CDR3 length: 14 residues. Written as DNA, the CDR3 is TGTGCCAGCTCATCCGGGGGGACCTACTACGAGCAGTACTTC. The encoded protein is CASSSGGTYYEQYF.

V usage is TRBV2 and J usage is TRBJ2-2; possible D gene TRBD1, 6 bases. Germline-derived CDR1 and CDR2 are SNHLY and FYNNEI. The CDR3 is 13 amino acids. Trimming cost V 6 bases and J 4 bases, with 9 bases left between them. The CDR3: CASRKDSTGELFF. In nucleotides, the CDR3 is TGTGCCAGCAGGAAGGACAGCACCGGGGAGCTGTTTTTT.